The T cell receptor (beta chain) described here comes from a study of blood T cell repertoires in COVID-19. At the level of the study: From T cells, B-cell-depleted T cells, or PBMCs came the material, which was cDNA or gDNA.

Trimming removed 1 base at V and 13 bases at J, with 11 bases between. Germline assignment: CDR1 LGHDT and CDR2 YNNKEL (reference sequence). This CDR3 contains 12 residues. Libraries were prepared by immunoSEQ multiplex PCR; TCRdb keeps only in-frame clonotypes and omits some of them. The table includes 53,000 or so clones, about nine tenths detected once. The sequenced sample was peripheral blood. The TCR originated in a man between 35 and 55 years old with acute or convalescent COVID-19. The chain recombines TRBV3-1 (or the pseudogene TRBV3-2) with TRBJ2-1, with D perhaps matching TRBD2 (6 bases). The CDR3 nucleotides read TGTGCCAGCAGCCAAGTGACTAGGAAACAGTTCTTC. This gives the protein CASSQVTRKQFF.